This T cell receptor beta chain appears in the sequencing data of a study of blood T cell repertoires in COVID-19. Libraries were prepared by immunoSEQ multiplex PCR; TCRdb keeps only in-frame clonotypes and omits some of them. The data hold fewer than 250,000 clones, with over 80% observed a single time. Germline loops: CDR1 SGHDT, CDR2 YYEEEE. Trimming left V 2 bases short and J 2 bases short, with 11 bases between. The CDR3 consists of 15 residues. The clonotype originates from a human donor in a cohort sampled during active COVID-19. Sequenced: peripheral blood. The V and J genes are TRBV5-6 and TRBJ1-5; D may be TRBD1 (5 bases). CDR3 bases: TGTGCCAGCAGCTTTGGGGGGGAGGGCAATCAGCCCCAGCATTTT. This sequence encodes CASSFGGEGNQPQHF.